This is a list of T cell receptor beta chains from one sample in a study of blood T cells in healthy people across ages. TCRdb used MiXCR to reprocess the 5' RACE reads, holding one entry per CDR3 protein. The sample includes approximately 830,000 distinct CDR3 sequences, about 62% of them seen just once. Sequences were obtained from blood. These receptors came from a man aged 25 to 40 in good health. CDR3s include the opening cysteine and the closing phenylalanine or tryptophan. The order of the fields is V gene, CDR3 protein.

TRBV10-3 CAISDERGEETQYF
TRBV4-3 CASSRSTSGGETQYF
TRBV5-1 CASSLVRGITDEQYF
TRBV25-1 CASSGQTGTGNSPLHF
TRBV7-2 CASSPLAETQYF
TRBV30 CAWSTQNEQFF
TRBV27 CAGSLSPGLAGNEQFF
TRBV6-6 CASSYPDSTYEQYF
TRBV29-1 CSVEGQAEKLFF
TRBV12-3/TRBV12-4 CASSLTGDGREQYF
TRBV18 CASSRRTGATNTEAFF
TRBV20-1 CSARDLSSGANVLTF
TRBV12-3/TRBV12-4 CASSRTSGGDTDTQYF
TRBV5-1 CASSSGQELNIQYF
TRBV9 CASSVAASNYGYTF
TRBV20-1 CSFRSLLETQYF
TRBV6-1 CASSETGVETQYF
TRBV2 CASSEVRVMEGYTF
TRBV4-3 CASSQVAGSSYEQYF
TRBV6-5 CASSDGDRETQYF
TRBV13 CASSWTGADTEAFF
TRBV4-3 CASSFRGGQTGELFF
TRBV10-3 CAISPTSGEETQYF
TRBV10-3 CAISESRRGQGVEKLFF
TRBV10-3 CATVTETLYGYTF
TRBV7-9 CASSPRAGGAYEQYF